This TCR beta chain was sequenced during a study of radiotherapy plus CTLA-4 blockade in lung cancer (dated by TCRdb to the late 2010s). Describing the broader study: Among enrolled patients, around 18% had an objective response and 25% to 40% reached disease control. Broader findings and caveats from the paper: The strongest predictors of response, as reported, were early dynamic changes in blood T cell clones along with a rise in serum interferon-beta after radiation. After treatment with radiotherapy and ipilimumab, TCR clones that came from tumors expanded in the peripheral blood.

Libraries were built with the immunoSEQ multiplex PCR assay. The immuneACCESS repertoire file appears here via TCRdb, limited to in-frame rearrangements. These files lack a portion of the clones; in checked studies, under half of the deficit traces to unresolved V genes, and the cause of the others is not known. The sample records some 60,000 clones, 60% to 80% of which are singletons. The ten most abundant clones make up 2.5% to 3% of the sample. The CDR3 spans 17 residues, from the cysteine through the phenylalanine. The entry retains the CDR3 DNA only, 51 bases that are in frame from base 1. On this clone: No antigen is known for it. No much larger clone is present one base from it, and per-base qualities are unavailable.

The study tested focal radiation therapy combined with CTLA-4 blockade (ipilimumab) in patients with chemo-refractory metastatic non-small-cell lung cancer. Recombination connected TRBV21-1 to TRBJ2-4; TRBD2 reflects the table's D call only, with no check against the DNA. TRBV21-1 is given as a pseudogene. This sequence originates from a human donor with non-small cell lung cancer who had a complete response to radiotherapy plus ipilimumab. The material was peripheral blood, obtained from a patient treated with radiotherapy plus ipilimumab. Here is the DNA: TGTGCCAGCAGCAAGCAAAGATTCGGGAGCACCAAAAACATTCAGTACTTC. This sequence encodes CASSKQRFGSTKNIQYF.